These 25 T cell receptor beta chains came from one sample sequenced in a study of monozygotic twins with cystic fibrosis listed by TCRdb under 2021. The library was produced with the immunoSEQ multiplex PCR assay. TCRdb's version of the immuneACCESS table is confined to in-frame rearrangements and falls short of the full clone set. An unresolved V gene accounts for under half of the shortfall where checked; the remainder is of unknown origin. The sample records some 35,000 clones, under 95% of which are singletons. The ten largest clones take up under 0.25% of the sample. Source material: blood. The receptors stem from a boy younger than 10 with cystic fibrosis.

V is TRBV7-2 and J is TRBJ2-7, with a tentative D call TRBD1 (6 bases). This CDR3 has 15 amino acids. Germline values: CDR1 SGHTA, CDR2 FQGNSA. V lost 1 base to trimming and J lost 6 bases, with 16 bases between them. CDR3 in amino acids: CASSLGGGRPPEQYF. The CDR3, as DNA: TGTGCCAGCAGCTTAGGAGGGGGACGGCCGCCCGAGCAGTACTTC.

The J gene is TRBJ2-1, the V gene TRBV7-2, with D perhaps matching TRBD2 (5 bases). Germline CDR1 SGHTA, CDR2 FQGNSA. This CDR3 contains 14 residues. Trimming cost V 5 bases and J 8 bases, with 16 bases left between them. CDR3 residues: CASSPGGLSYEQFF. For the CDR3, the DNA is TGTGCCAGCAGCCCCGGAGGCCTGTCCTATGAGCAGTTCTTC.

The chain employs TRBV7-8 and TRBJ1-2, with a weak D call TRBD1 (6 bases). The CDR3 runs 12 residues. From germline, CDR1 is SGHVS and CDR2 FQNEAQ. V was trimmed by 3 bases and J by 8 bases, leaving 10 bases between them. The CDR3 spells CASSLPRGGYTF. CDR3 nucleotide sequence: TGTGCCAGCAGCTTGCCCAGGGGCGGCTACACCTTC.

V is TRBV27 and J is TRBJ1-3, with unresolved D. The germline V gene has CDR1 MNHEY and CDR2 SMNVEV (reference sequence). The V gene lost 6 bases and the J gene lost 0 bases, with 6 bases spanning the gap. This CDR3 region has 13 residues. Here the CDR3 DNA reads TGTGCCAGCAGGTCAGCCTCTGGAAACACCATATATTTT. This encodes CASRSASGNTIYF.

V gene TRBV25-1 combines with J gene TRBJ2-7; 7 nucleotides align to TRBD2. CDR3 length: 12 amino acids. CDR1 and CDR2 from the germline V gene are MGHDK and SYGVNS. With V trimmed by 6 bases and J by 9 bases, 8 bases remained unmatched. The CDR3 bases are TGTGCCAGCAGGAGTGCTCGGGGGGTGCAGTACTTC. Translation gives CASRSARGVQYF.

CDR3 sequence (DNA): TGTGCCAGCAGTTGGGACGGGGTGGGGACCCAGTACTTC. Encoded protein: CASSWDGVGTQYF. The chain carries TRBV6-5 and TRBJ2-5; possibly TRBD1 or TRBD2 for D (5 bases each). Germline values: CDR1 MNHEY, CDR2 SVGAGI. The CDR3 consists of 13 residues. Deletions cut 4 bases from V and 7 bases from J, with 13 bases between.

The gene calls are TRBV19 and TRBJ1-2; 7 bases match TRBD1. Per germline, CDR1 LNHDA and CDR2 SQIVND (reference sequence). With 6 bases clipped from V and 5 bases from J, the junction kept 9 bases outside the gene matches. The CDR3 spans 14 residues. The CDR3 DNA is TGTGCCAGTAGACAAGGGGGCTACCTTTATGGCTACACCTTC. As protein: CASRQGGYLYGYTF.

V and J are TRBV4-2 and TRBJ2-3; 8 bases are shared with TRBD2. Trimming took 0 bases from V and 1 from J; bases not matched to a gene: 6. This CDR3 is 17 amino acids long. Germline V lookup: CDR1 LGHNA, CDR2 YNFKEQ. The CDR3 sequence is CASSQDTAGVRTDTQYF. The CDR3 nucleotides read TGTGCCAGCAGCCAAGATACAGCGGGGGTCCGCACAGATACGCAGTATTTT.

To note about this clone: An end of the junction does not agree with germline; a read error may underlie this. The chain is built from TRBV2 and TRBJ2-7; D perhaps matches TRBD2 (5 bases). The germline V gene has CDR1 SNHLY and CDR2 FYNNEI. The CDR3 sequence is 14 residues long. For the CDR3, the DNA is TGTGCCAGCAGGGAAGTCGGGGAAATCTACGAGCAGTACTTC. It translates to CASREVGEIYEQYF. The variable domain in full, completed from reference TRBV2 and TRBJ2-7, reads EPEVTQTPSHQVTQMGQEVILRCVPISNHLYFYWYRQILGQKVEFLVSFYNNEISEKSEIFDDQFSVERPDGSNFTLKIRSTKLEDSAMYFCASREVGEIYEQYFGPGTRLTVT.

Only one count was recorded for this clone. The V and J genes are TRBV29-1 and TRBJ1-1; D may be TRBD1 (6 bases). CDR1 and CDR2 (germline): SQVTM, ANQGSEA. The CDR3 runs to 15 residues. V was pared by 6 bases and J by 0 bases, with 17 bases between. Written as DNA, the CDR3 is TGCAGCGTGGGAACAGGGATGGGGGTGAACACTGAAGCTTTCTTT. Translation gives CSVGTGMGVNTEAFF. The variable domain in full, with the rest retrieved from reference TRBV29-1 and TRBJ1-1, is SAVISQKPSRDICQRGTSLTIQCQVDSQVTMMFWYRQQPGQSLTLIATANQGSEATYESGFVIDKFPISRPNLTFSTLTVSNMSPEDSSIYLCSVGTGMGVNTEAFFGQGTRLTVV.

The J gene is TRBJ1-2, the V gene TRBV29-1; 7 nucleotides agree with TRBD1. Germline V gives CDR1 SQVTM, CDR2 ANQGSEA. The junction had 8 bases not matched to a gene; V was cut back by 6 bases and J by 7 bases. The CDR3 has 12 amino acids. Here the CDR3 DNA reads TGCAGCGTGACAGGGTCCGGGGGTGGCTACACCTTC. Translating gives CSVTGSGGGYTF.

V and J are TRBV25-1 and TRBJ2-2, with unresolved D. Germline loops: CDR1 MGHDK, CDR2 SYGVNS. V lost 4 bases, J lost 2 bases, and 17 bases lay in between. The CDR3 sequence is 17 residues long. CDR3 DNA: TGTGCCAGCAGTGCCGGGCCCCAATTTGGAAACACCGGGGAGCTGTTTTTT. Translating gives CASSAGPQFGNTGELFF.

The chain couples TRBV9 to TRBJ1-1; D perhaps matches TRBD1 (6 bases). Germline V gene lookup returns CDR1 SGDLS and CDR2 YYNGEE. The ends were cut back, 5 bases at V and 2 bases at J, with 16 bases in the middle. CDR3 length: 15 residues. DNA for the CDR3: TGTGCCAGCAGTCCTACCGGGACAACAAACACTGAAGCTTTCTTT. Amino acid sequence: CASSPTGTTNTEAFF.

V and J are TRBV6-1 and TRBJ2-6; D gene unclear. This CDR3 comprises 13 residues. Germline V gives CDR1 MNHNS, CDR2 SASEGT. The V end lost 6 bases, the J end lost 3 bases, and 6 bases lay between the germline ends. The chain's CDR3 is CASRAGGANVLTF. CDR3 nucleotide sequence: TGTGCCAGCAGGGCCGGTGGGGCCAACGTCCTGACTTTC.

The rearrangement uses TRBV4-3 and TRBJ2-7, with 9 bases identical to TRBD2. V shed 4 bases and J 1 base; nucleotides not matched to a gene: 5. This CDR3 contains 15 residues. Germline V gene data show CDR1 as LGHNA and CDR2 as YSLEER. CDR3 sequence (DNA): TGCGCCAGCAGCCGAACTAGCGGGTCTTCCTACGAGCAGTACTTC. This sequence encodes CASSRTSGSSYEQYF.

The rearrangement joins TRBV6-5 to TRBJ2-7, with D tentatively TRBD1 (6 bases). CDR3 size: 14 residues. V lost 7 bases, J lost 4 bases, and 17 bases lay in between. Germline assignment: CDR1 MNHEY and CDR2 SVGAGI. In nucleotides, the CDR3 is TGTGCCAGCAACCGGGTAGGGGGTACGTACGAGCAGTACTTC. Its translation: CASNRVGGTYEQYF.

The chain employs TRBV7-3 and TRBJ2-2; maybe TRBD1 (6 bases). Trimming removed 4 bases from V and 6 bases from J, with 12 bases in between. In germline, CDR1 is SGHTA, CDR2 FQGTGA. The CDR3 has 14 amino acids. DNA of the CDR3: TGTGCCAGCAGCTCCATGACAGGTCCCGGGGAGCTGTTTTTT. Protein product: CASSSMTGPGELFF.

The rearrangement joins TRBV14 to TRBJ2-7; TRBD1 matches at 10 bases. Germline-derived CDR1 and CDR2 are SGHDN and FVKESK. The ends lost 4 bases at V and 3 bases at J; junction bases unmatched: 3. The CDR3 is made up of 14 amino acids. Here the CDR3 reads CASSPTGGFYEQYF. The DNA of the CDR3 is TGTGCCAGCAGCCCGACAGGGGGCTTCTACGAGCAGTACTTC.

This chain joins TRBV6-6 and TRBJ1-1; possible D gene TRBD1, 5 bases. V lost 2 bases and J lost 4, with 17 bases in between. The germline CDR1 and CDR2 sequences are MNHNY and SVGAGI (reference sequence). CDR3 length: 16 residues. CDR3 protein: CASSYTRGGGGTEAFF. The CDR3 coding sequence is TGTGCCAGCAGTTACACCCGGGGGGGTGGGGGCACTGAAGCTTTCTTT.

The J gene is TRBJ1-1, the V gene TRBV19; 8 positions agree with TRBD1. CDR1 is LNHDA, CDR2 SQIVND, per germline (reference sequence). V was clipped by 6 bases and J by 8 bases; unmatched bases: 11. CDR3 length equals 14 residues. The CDR3 DNA is TGTGCCAGTAGGGTTCCAGGGACAGGCGCCGAAGCTTTCTTT. Protein product: CASRVPGTGAEAFF.

The chain has TRBV11-2 and TRBJ2-1, with TRBD1 as a possible D gene (5 bases). The germline CDR1 and CDR2 sequences are SGHAT and FQNNGV. The V and J ends lost 0 bases and 9 bases respectively, with 6 bases between them. CDR3 length equals 12 residues. This chain's CDR3 is CASSLEGAEQFF. In nucleotides, the CDR3 is TGTGCCAGCAGCTTAGAAGGGGCTGAGCAGTTCTTC.

This chain connects TRBV27 to TRBJ2-7, with D unclear. This CDR3 is built from 14 residues. Germline V gene data show CDR1 as MNHEY and CDR2 as SMNVEV (reference sequence). The ends were cut back, 2 bases at V and 1 base at J, with 9 bases in the middle. DNA of the CDR3: TGTGCCAGCAGTTTACTTACCGAATCCTACGAGCAGTACTTC. Its translation: CASSLLTESYEQYF.

In regard to this clone: No DNA is shown, since the ends of the CDR3 on it are uncertain; the CDR3 is the one TCRdb lists. V gene TRBV27 combines with J gene TRBJ2-7; TRBD1, as called in the table, went unchecked against the DNA. CDR1 is MNHEY, CDR2 SMNVEV, per germline (reference sequence). The CDR3 spans 15 residues, counting both ends. The CDR3 loop is CASSFLAGDTYEQYF.

This rearrangement joins TRBV2 to TRBJ1-6; D remains unclear. Germline V lookup: CDR1 SNHLY, CDR2 FYNNEI. Deletions cut 2 bases from V and 7 bases from J, with 15 bases between. This CDR3 contains 16 residues. CDR3 DNA sequence: TGTGCCAGCAGTGAATCTTTTAGTACAGAAAATTCACCCCTCCACTTT. This encodes CASSESFSTENSPLHF.

The chain combines TRBV5-4 with TRBJ1-1; possibly TRBD1 for D (5 bases). The CDR3 loop spans 14 amino acids. V was trimmed by 4 bases and J by 3 bases, leaving 13 bases between them. Germline V CDR1 and CDR2: SGHNT, YYREEE (reference sequence). The CDR3 DNA sequence: TGTGCCAGCAGCGTTTCGACAGCCTACACTGAAGCTTTCTTT. Protein sequence: CASSVSTAYTEAFF.